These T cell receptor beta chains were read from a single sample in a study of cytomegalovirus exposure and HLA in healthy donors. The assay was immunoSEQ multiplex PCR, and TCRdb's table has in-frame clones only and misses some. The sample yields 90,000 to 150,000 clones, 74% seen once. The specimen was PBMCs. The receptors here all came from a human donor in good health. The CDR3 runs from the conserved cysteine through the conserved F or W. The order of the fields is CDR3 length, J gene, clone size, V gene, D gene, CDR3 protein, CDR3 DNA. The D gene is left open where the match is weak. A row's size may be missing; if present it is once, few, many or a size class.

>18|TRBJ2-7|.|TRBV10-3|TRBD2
CAISESNIPGGSAYEQYF
TGTGCCATCAGTGAGTCGAATATTCCGGGGGGTTCCGCCTACGAGCAGTACTTC
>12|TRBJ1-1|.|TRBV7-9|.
CASSYWNTEAFF
TGTGCCAGCAGTTATTGGAACACTGAAGCTTTCTTT
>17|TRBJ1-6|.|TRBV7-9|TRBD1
CASSPGQLDSYNSPLHF
TGTGCCAGCAGCCCGGGACAGTTAGACTCCTATAATTCACCCCTCCACTTT
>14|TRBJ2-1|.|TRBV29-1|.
CSAVPVGGYNEQFF
TGCAGCGCCGTGCCAGTTGGCGGCTACAATGAGCAGTTCTTC
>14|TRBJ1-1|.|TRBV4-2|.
CASSQEGGNTEAFF
TGTGCCAGCAGCCAAGAAGGGGGTAACACTGAAGCTTTCTTT
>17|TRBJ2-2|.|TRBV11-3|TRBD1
CASSLGTGQGNTGELFF
TGTGCCAGCAGCTTAGGGACTGGACAGGGGAACACCGGGGAGCTGTTTTTT
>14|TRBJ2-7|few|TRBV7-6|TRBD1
CASSPDRGLQPGAF
TGTGCCAGCAGCCCTGACAGGGGGCTCCAACCGGGGGCCTTC
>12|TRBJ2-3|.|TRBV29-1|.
CSVFAGTDTQYF
TGCAGCGTTTTTGCGGGAACAGATACGCAGTATTTT
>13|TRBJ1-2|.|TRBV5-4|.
CASSLGQSGGYTF
TGTGCCAGCAGCTTAGGACAGTCCGGAGGCTACACCTTC
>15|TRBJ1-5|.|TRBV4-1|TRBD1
CASSQEGTGSQPQHF
TGCGCCAGCAGCCAAGAAGGGACAGGGTCCCAGCCCCAGCATTTT
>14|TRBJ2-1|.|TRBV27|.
CASRRAGAYNEQFF
TGTGCCAGCAGGCGTGCAGGGGCTTACAATGAGCAGTTCTTC
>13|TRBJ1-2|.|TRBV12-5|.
CASGFGGNYGYTF
TGTGCTAGTGGTTTCGGGGGTAACTATGGCTACACCTTC
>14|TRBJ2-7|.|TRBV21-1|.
CASSDSGKGYEQYF
TGTGCCAGCAGCGATAGCGGGAAGGGCTACGAGCAGTACTTC
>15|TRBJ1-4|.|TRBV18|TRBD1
CASSRRGQVNEKLFF
TGTGCCAGCTCACGACGGGGACAGGTGAATGAAAAACTGTTTTTT
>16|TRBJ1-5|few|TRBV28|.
CASSSTGFNSNQPQHF
TGTGCCAGCAGTTCAACCGGGTTCAATAGCAATCAGCCCCAGCATTTT
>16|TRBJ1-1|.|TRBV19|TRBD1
CASSISGGVGRTEAFF
TGTGCCAGTAGTATTTCAGGGGGCGTCGGTAGAACTGAAGCTTTCTTT
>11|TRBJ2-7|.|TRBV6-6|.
CASSTGGEQYF
TGTGCCAGCAGTACGGGTGGCGAGCAGTACTTC
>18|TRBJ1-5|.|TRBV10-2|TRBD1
CASSERGMDRFSNQPQHF
TGCGCCAGCAGTGAGAGGGGGATGGACAGGTTTAGCAATCAGCCCCAGCATTTT
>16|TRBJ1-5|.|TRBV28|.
CASSPGGRDSNQPQHF
TGTGCCAGCAGCCCCGGGGGACGGGATAGCAATCAGCCCCAGCATTTT
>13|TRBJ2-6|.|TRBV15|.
CATSSSGANVLTF
TGTGCCACCAGCAGCAGTGGGGCCAACGTCCTGACTTTC
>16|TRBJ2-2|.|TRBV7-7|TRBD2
CASSLRAGGSVGELFF
TGTGCTAGCAGCTTAAGAGCGGGGGGCTCCGTCGGGGAGCTGTTTTTT
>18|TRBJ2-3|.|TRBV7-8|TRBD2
CASSDPSSGSRSADTQYF
TGTGCCAGCAGCGATCCCTCTAGCGGGAGTCGGTCAGCAGATACGCAGTATTTT
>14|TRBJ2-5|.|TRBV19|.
CASSIDSTGETQYF
TGTGCCAGTAGTATAGATTCCACAGGGGAGACCCAGTACTTC
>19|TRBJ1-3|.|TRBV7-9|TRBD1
CASGPMDRGRLSGGNTIYF
TGTGCCAGCGGACCAATGGACAGGGGGCGGCTATCAGGGGGAAACACCATATATTTT
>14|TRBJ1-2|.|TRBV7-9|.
CASSLIAGNYGYTF
TGTGCCAGCAGCTTAATAGCAGGGAACTATGGCTACACCTTC
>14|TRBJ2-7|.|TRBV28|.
CASSQMLSSYEQYF
TGTGCCAGCAGCCAAATGCTGAGCTCCTACGAGCAGTACTTC
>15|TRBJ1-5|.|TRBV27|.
CASSLIAQGLQPQHF
TGTGCCAGCAGTTTAATCGCGCAGGGCCTCCAGCCCCAGCATTTT
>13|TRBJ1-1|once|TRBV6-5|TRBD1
CASSATGRPDAFF
TGTGCCAGCAGTGCGACAGGGCGACCCGATGCTTTCTTT